This is a list of T cell receptor beta chains from one sample in a study of T cells in Graves' hyperthyroidism and ophthalmopathy. One entry per CDR3 protein, called by TCRdb with MiXCR from the multiplex PCR reads. The sample carries about 700,000 distinct CDR3 sequences, just under 45% recorded once. The sequencing input was peripheral blood or thyroid tissue (not recorded which). These receptor sequences come from an adult man with Graves' disease, either hyperthyroidism or ophthalmopathy (not recorded which). CDR3s include the opening cysteine and the closing phenylalanine or tryptophan. The D gene is left open where the match is weak. Where a row states a size, it is once, few, many or the class of an expanded clone; other rows omit it.

j_call	clone_size	d_call	v_call	cdr3_aa	cdr3_nt
TRBJ1-1	.	TRBD1	TRBV20-1	CSARPGQGPLGTEAFF	TGCAGTGCTAGACCTGGACAGGGTCCCTTGGGCACTGAAGCTTTCTTT
TRBJ2-7	.	.	TRBV7-2	CASSLEGLGPYEQYF	TGTGCCAGCAGCTTAGAAGGTCTGGGCCCCTACGAGCAGTACTTC
TRBJ2-7	few	.	TRBV24-1	CATRREGFTYEQYF	TGTGCCACCAGGAGGGAAGGGTTTACCTACGAGCAGTACTTC
TRBJ2-6	.	.	TRBV7-6	CASSLGRSSGANVLTF	TGTGCCAGCAGCTTAGGGAGATCATCTGGGGCCAACGTCCTGACTTTC
TRBJ1-1	many	.	TRBV4-2	CASSQDLRVQVEAFF	TGTGCCAGCAGCCAAGATTTGCGGGTACAGGTTGAAGCTTTCTTT
TRBJ2-7	few	TRBD1	TRBV11-2	CASSRGTGFYEQYF	TGTGCCAGCAGTCGCGGGACAGGGTTCTACGAGCAGTACTTC
TRBJ2-5	.	.	TRBV20-1	CSAGESGASAQYF	TGCAGTGCTGGAGAATCGGGAGCGTCGGCCCAGTACTTC
TRBJ2-5	many	.	TRBV7-8	CASSSRQGQETQYF	TGTGCCAGCAGCTCCCGCCAGGGCCAAGAGACCCAGTACTTC
TRBJ1-1	few	TRBD1	TRBV7-2	CASSLVPGGITEAFF	TGTGCCAGCAGCTTAGTCCCAGGGGGTATCACTGAAGCTTTCTTT
TRBJ2-5	.	.	TRBV7-8	CASSLAPVFVMGETQYF	TGTGCCAGCAGCTTAGCGCCGGTCTTCGTAATGGGAGAGACCCAGTACTTC
TRBJ2-7	.	TRBD2	TRBV10-3	CASRDTSGGAYEQYF	TGTGCCTCCCGGGACACTAGCGGGGGGGCTTACGAGCAGTACTTC
TRBJ1-5	.	.	TRBV24-1	CAPHGGGGNQPQHF	TGTGCCCCGCACGGGGGGGGAGGCAATCAGCCCCAGCATTTT
TRBJ1-1	many	.	TRBV2	CASIMTATNTEAFF	TGTGCCAGCATCATGACAGCGACGAACACTGAAGCTTTCTTT
TRBJ2-5	.	TRBD2	TRBV6-1	CASNPIAGEETQYF	TGTGCCAGCAACCCGATAGCGGGAGAAGAGACCCAGTACTTC
TRBJ1-2	.	.	TRBV27	CTSKPRDTNYGYTF	TGTACCAGCAAACCGAGGGACACCAACTATGGCTACACCTTC
TRBJ1-2	.	.	TRBV10-3	CASTSPAEAGSGYTF	TGTGCCAGCACCTCCCCCGCCGAGGCAGGCAGTGGCTACACCTTC
TRBJ1-2	few	.	TRBV29-1	CSAWWTYRSGYTF	TGCAGCGCCTGGTGGACATACAGAAGTGGCTACACCTTC
TRBJ2-5	.	.	TRBV20-1	CSASERGETQYF	TGCAGTGCTAGCGAACGTGGTGAGACCCAGTACTTC
TRBJ1-5	.	TRBD1	TRBV2	CASSGDRGGQPQHF	TGTGCCAGCAGTGGAGACAGGGGGGGCCAGCCCCAGCATTTT
TRBJ2-5	.	TRBD2	TRBV29-1	CSLLAGGETQYF	TGCAGCTTATTGGCGGGGGGTGAGACCCAGTACTTC
TRBJ1-5	many	.	TRBV10-3	CAISEAINQPQHF	TGTGCCATCAGTGAAGCTATCAATCAGCCCCAGCATTTT
TRBJ1-3	.	.	TRBV12-3/TRBV12-4	CASSYGAGNTIYF	TGTGCCAGCAGTTACGGGGCTGGAAACACCATATATTTT
TRBJ1-4	few	.	TRBV7-9	CASSLGSGGTNEKLFF	TGTGCCAGCAGCTTAGGGTCGGGGGGCACTAATGAAAAACTGTTTTTT
TRBJ1-1	few	.	TRBV12-3/TRBV12-4	CASSLSPGFTEAFF	TGTGCCAGCAGTTTATCCCCAGGGTTCACTGAAGCTTTCTTT
TRBJ1-5	.	TRBD1	TRBV4-1	CASSQVPGQSNQPQHF	TGCGCCAGCAGCCAAGTCCCGGGACAGAGCAATCAGCCCCAGCATTTT
TRBJ1-5	many	.	TRBV19	CASSGDRNNQPQHF	TGTGCCAGTAGTGGAGACAGGAACAATCAGCCCCAGCATTTT
TRBJ1-5	.	.	TRBV7-4	CASSLSAYSNQPQHF	TGTGCCAGCAGTTTATCGGCCTATAGCAATCAGCCCCAGCATTTT
TRBJ1-5	many	.	TRBV29-1	CSVGGLNQPQHF	TGCAGCGTTGGAGGGTTGAATCAGCCCCAGCATTTT
TRBJ2-7	.	.	TRBV19	CASSIATGQYEQYF	TGTGCCAGTAGTATAGCAACAGGACAATACGAGCAGTACTTC
TRBJ2-7	many	TRBD1	TRBV7-6	CASATGGEQYF	TGTGCCAGCGCTACAGGGGGCGAGCAGTACTTC
TRBJ1-1	once	.	TRBV2	CASSEDREQGEAFF	TGTGCCAGCAGTGAAGACCGGGAACAGGGCGAAGCTTTCTTT
TRBJ2-5	.	TRBD2	TRBV29-1	CSVEDPRTSAGETQYF	TGCAGCGTTGAAGATCCCCGGACTAGTGCAGGCGAGACCCAGTACTTC
TRBJ1-1	few	.	TRBV20-1	CSASGTAYEAFF	TGCAGTGCTTCCGGGACCGCTTATGAAGCTTTCTTT
TRBJ1-3	.	.	TRBV14	CASSPLHLDTIYF	TGTGCCAGCAGCCCCCTACACCTAGACACCATATATTTT
TRBJ1-1	many	TRBD1	TRBV25-1	CASSESRQGSTEAFF	TGTGCCAGCAGTGAATCGCGACAGGGAAGCACTGAAGCTTTCTTT
TRBJ2-2	many	TRBD1	TRBV24-1	CATSDPGQGMNGELFF	TGTGCCACCAGTGATCCAGGACAGGGAATGAACGGGGAGCTGTTTTTT
TRBJ2-5	many	TRBD1	TRBV12-3/TRBV12-4	CASSPWDSQETQYF	TGTGCCAGCAGTCCATGGGACAGTCAAGAGACCCAGTACTTC
TRBJ1-1	.	.	TRBV12-3/TRBV12-4	CASSLQVYIGGPGTEAFF	TGTGCCAGCAGTTTACAAGTTTATATCGGGGGCCCGGGCACTGAAGCTTTCTTT
TRBJ1-4	.	.	TRBV15	CATRAQNEKLFF	TGTGCCACCCGGGCGCAGAATGAAAAACTGTTTTTT
TRBJ1-5	.	.	TRBV15	CATSRVGAQHF	TGTGCCACCAGCAGAGTGGGGGCCCAGCATTTT
TRBJ1-5	few	.	TRBV12-3/TRBV12-4	CASSLHLAGLNQPQHF	TGTGCCAGCAGTTTACATCTGGCAGGCCTCAATCAGCCCCAGCATTTT
TRBJ2-7	.	TRBD2	TRBV20-1	CSANPLAGAFSEQYF	TGCAGTGCAAACCCCTTAGCGGGGGCCTTTTCCGAGCAGTACTTC
TRBJ2-7	.	TRBD1	TRBV29-1	CSVLGTGDYEQYF	TGCAGCGTTCTCGGGACAGGGGACTACGAGCAGTACTTC
TRBJ1-5	few	.	TRBV19	CASTPRQKGNQPQHF	TGTGCCAGTACGCCTAGACAGAAAGGCAATCAGCCCCAGCATTTT
TRBJ1-4	few	.	TRBV2	CASSYPVEAGEKLFF	TGTGCCAGCAGTTACCCCGTAGAGGCTGGAGAAAAACTGTTTTTT
TRBJ2-6	.	.	TRBV7-6	CASSLSQQNTGANVLTF	TGTGCCAGCAGCTTGTCACAGCAGAACACTGGGGCCAACGTCCTGACTTTC
TRBJ1-1	.	.	TRBV7-9	CASSQFSENTEAFF	TGTGCCAGCAGCCAATTCTCAGAGAACACTGAAGCTTTCTTT
TRBJ1-5	.	TRBD1	TRBV2	CASWTGGFNQPQHF	TGTGCCAGCTGGACAGGGGGTTTCAATCAGCCCCAGCATTTT
TRBJ1-5	few	TRBD1	TRBV7-2	CASSLTGTDNQPQHF	TGTGCCAGCAGCTTAACCGGGACAGACAATCAGCCCCAGCATTTT
TRBJ1-5	many	TRBD1	TRBV12-3/TRBV12-4	CASSFDRVNQPQHF	TGTGCCAGCAGTTTCGACAGGGTGAATCAGCCCCAGCATTTT
TRBJ1-1	.	.	TRBV15	CATGSMNTEAFF	TGTGCCACAGGGAGCATGAACACTGAAGCTTTCTTT
TRBJ1-1	.	.	TRBV7-9	CASSLGTFNEYTEAFF	TGTGCCAGCAGCTTGGGGACATTTAACGAGTACACTGAAGCTTTCTTT
TRBJ2-5	many	.	TRBV29-1	CSFLGDGQETQYF	TGCAGCTTCCTGGGGGACGGCCAAGAGACCCAGTACTTC
TRBJ1-1	.	.	TRBV9	CASSVVAANTEAFF	TGTGCCAGCAGCGTAGTGGCGGCGAACACTGAAGCTTTCTTT
TRBJ1-2	.	.	TRBV29-1	CSVEGGSDYGYTF	TGCAGCGTTGAGGGGGGGTCGGACTATGGCTACACCTTC